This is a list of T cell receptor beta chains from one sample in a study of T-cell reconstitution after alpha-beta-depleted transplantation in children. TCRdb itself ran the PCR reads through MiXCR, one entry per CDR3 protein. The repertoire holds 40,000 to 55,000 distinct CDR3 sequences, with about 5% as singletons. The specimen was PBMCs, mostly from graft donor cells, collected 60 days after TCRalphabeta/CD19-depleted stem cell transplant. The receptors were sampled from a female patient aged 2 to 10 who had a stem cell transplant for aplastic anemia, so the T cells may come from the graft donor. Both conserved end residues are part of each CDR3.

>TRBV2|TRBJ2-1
CASRTSGGQYNEQFF
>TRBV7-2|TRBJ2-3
CASSWRGPSTDTQYF
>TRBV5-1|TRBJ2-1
CASSSMAASSYNEQFF
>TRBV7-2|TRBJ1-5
CASSPGRNQPQHF
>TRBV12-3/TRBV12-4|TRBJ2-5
CASRKGHQETQYF
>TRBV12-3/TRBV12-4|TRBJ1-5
CASSLRMLGDQPQHF
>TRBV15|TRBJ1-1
CATSRGAARDTEAFF
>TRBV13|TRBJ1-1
CASSSDRAMNTEAFF
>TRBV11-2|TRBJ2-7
CASSSQGAGEQYF
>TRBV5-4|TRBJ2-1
CASSLTSFSSYNEQFF
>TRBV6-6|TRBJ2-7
CASTETSGRAEYEQYF
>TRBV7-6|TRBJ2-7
CASSLDTFPYEQYF
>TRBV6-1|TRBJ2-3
CASSEGPGGRHSTDTQYF
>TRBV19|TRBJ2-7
CASSFGFNGEQYF
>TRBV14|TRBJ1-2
CASSQAEGTSYGYTF
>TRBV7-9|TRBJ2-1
CASSLTRQSSYNEQFF
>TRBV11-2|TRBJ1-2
CASSLDLRTGYTF
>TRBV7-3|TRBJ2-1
CASSLTGSSSYNEQFF
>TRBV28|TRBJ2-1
CASTPATGSYNEQFF
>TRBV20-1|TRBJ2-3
CSARQKGRGGPDTQYF
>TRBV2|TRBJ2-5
CASRGTSGETQYF
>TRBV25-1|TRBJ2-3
CASSQGTGTDTQYF
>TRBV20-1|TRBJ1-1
CSATRGEAFF
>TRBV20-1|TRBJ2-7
CSAGPGTDNGEPYF
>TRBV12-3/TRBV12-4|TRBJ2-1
CASSLAAGVGEEQFF
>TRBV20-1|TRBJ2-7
CSAPDRRSYEQYF
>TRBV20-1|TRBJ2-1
CSASPGDEQFF
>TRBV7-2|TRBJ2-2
CASSLAATQSGELFF
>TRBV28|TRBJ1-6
CASSQSRGFWNSPLHF
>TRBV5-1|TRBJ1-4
CASSLGRGANEKLFF
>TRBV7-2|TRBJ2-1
CASSSIPGTRMAEQFF
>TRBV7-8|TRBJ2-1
CASSGSRGLDNEQFF